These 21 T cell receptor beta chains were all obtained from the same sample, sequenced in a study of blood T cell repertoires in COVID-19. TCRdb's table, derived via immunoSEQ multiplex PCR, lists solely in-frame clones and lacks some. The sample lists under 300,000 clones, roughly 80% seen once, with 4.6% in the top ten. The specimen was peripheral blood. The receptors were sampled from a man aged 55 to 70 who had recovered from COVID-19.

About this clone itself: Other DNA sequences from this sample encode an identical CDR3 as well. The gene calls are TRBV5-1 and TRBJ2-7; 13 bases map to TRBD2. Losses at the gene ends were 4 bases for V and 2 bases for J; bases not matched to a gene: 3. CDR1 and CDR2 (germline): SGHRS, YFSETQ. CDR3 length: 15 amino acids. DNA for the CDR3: TGCGCCAGCAGCCCCGGACTAGCGGGGGCCTACGAGCAGTACTTC. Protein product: CASSPGLAGAYEQYF. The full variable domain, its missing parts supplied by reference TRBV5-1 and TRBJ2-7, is KAGVTQTPRYLIKTRGQQVTLSCSPISGHRSVSWYQQTPGQGLQFLFEYFSETQRNKGNFPGRFSGRQFSNSRSEMNVSTLELGDSALYLCASSPGLAGAYEQYFGPGTRLTVT.

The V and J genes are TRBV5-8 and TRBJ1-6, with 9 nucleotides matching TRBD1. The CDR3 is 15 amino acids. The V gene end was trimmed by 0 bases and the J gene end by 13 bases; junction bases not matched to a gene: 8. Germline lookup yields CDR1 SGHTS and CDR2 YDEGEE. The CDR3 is CASSLAGTGSFPLHF. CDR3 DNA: TGTGCCAGCAGCTTGGCCGGGACAGGGTCGTTTCCCCTCCACTTT.

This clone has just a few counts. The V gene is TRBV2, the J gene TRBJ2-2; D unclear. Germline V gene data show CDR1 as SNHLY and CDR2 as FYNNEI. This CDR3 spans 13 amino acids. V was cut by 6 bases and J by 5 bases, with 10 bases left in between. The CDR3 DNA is TGTGCCAGCAGAACTGAGAATACCGGGGAGCTGTTTTTT. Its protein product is CASRTENTGELFF. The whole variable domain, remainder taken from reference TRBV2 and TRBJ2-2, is EPEVTQTPSHQVTQMGQEVILRCVPISNHLYFYWYRQILGQKVEFLVSFYNNEISEKSEIFDDQFSVERPDGSNFTLKIRSTKLEDSAMYFCASRTENTGELFFGEGSRLTVL.

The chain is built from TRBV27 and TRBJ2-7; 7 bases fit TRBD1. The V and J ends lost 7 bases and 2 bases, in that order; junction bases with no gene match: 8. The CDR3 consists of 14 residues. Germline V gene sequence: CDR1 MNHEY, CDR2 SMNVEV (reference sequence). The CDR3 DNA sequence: TGTGCCAGCACCCAGCCGGGACAGCCCTACGAGCAGTACTTC. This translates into CASTQPGQPYEQYF.

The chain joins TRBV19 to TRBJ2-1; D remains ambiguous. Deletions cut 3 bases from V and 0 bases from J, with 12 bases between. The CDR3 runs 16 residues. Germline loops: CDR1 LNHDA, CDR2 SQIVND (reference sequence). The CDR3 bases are TGTGCCAGTAGTATCCAGACCGCTAGCTCCTACAATGAGCAGTTCTTC. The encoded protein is CASSIQTASSYNEQFF. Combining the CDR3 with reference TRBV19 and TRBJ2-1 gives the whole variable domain DGGITQSPKYLFRKEGQNVTLSCEQNLNHDAMYWYRQDPGQGLRLIYYSQIVNDFQKGDIAEGYSVSREKKESFPLTVTSAQKNPTAFYLCASSIQTASSYNEQFFGPGTRLTVL.

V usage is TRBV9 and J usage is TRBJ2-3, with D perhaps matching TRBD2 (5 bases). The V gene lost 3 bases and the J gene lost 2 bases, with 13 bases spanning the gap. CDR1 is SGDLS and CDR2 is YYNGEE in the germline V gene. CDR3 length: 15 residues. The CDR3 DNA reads TGTGCCAGCAGCGAACGGACTGGGCACACAGATACGCAGTATTTT. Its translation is CASSERTGHTDTQYF. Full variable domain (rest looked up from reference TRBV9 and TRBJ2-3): DSGVTQTPKHLITATGQRVTLRCSPRSGDLSVYWYQQSLDQGLQFLIQYYNGEERAKGNILERFSAQQFPDLHSELNLSSLELGDSALYFCASSERTGHTDTQYFGPGTRLTVL.

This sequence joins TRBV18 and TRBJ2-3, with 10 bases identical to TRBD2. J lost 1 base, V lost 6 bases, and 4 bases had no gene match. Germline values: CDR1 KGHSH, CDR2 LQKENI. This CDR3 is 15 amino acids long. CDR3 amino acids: CASSQGLAGTDTQYF. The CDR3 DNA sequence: TGTGCCAGCTCCCAAGGACTAGCGGGCACAGATACGCAGTATTTT.

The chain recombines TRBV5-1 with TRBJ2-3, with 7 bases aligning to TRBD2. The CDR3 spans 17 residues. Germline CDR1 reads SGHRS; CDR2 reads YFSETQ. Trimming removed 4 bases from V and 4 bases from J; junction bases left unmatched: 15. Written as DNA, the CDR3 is TGCGCCAGCAGCCATGCCGGGCTGCCAGGGAGGGCAGATACGCAGTATTTT. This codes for CASSHAGLPGRADTQYF.

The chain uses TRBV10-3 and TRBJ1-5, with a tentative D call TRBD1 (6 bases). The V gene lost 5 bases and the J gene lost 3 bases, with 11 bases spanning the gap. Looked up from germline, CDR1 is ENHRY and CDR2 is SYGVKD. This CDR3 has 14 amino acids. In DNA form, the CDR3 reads TGTGCCATCAGTCTACAGGGACCCAATCAGCCCCAGCATTTT. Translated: CAISLQGPNQPQHF.

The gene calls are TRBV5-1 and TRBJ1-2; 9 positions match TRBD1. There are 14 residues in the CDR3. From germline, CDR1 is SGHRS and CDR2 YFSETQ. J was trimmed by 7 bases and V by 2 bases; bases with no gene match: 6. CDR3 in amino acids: CASSFEQGAGGYTF. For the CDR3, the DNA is TGCGCCAGCAGCTTCGAACAGGGGGCGGGTGGCTACACCTTC.

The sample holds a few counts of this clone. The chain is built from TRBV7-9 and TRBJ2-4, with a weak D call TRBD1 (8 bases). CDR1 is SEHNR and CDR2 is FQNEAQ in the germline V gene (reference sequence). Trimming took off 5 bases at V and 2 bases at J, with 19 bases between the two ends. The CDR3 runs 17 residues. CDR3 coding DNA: TGTGCCAGCAGCCCAGACAGGGGAGGGGAATCCAAAAACATTCAGTACTTC. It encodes CASSPDRGGESKNIQYF.

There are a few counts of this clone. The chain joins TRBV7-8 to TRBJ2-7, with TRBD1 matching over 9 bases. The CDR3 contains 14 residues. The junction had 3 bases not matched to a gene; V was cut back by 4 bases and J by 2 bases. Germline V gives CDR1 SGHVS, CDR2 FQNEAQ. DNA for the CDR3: TGTGCCAGCAGCTGGGACAGGGCCACCTACGAGCAGTACTTC. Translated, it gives CASSWDRATYEQYF.

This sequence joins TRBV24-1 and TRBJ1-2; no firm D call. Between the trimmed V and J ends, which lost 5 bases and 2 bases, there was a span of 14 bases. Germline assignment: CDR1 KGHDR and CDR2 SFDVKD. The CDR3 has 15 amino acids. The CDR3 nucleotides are TGTGCCACCAGTGGACCCGAGGTCGGCAACTATGGCTACACCTTC. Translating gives CATSGPEVGNYGYTF.

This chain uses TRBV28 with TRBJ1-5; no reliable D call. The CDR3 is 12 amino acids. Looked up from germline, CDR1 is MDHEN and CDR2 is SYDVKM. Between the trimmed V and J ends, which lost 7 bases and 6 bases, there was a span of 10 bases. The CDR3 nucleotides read TGTGCCAGCACCCCCGGTGCTCAGCCCCAGCATTTT. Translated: CASTPGAQPQHF.

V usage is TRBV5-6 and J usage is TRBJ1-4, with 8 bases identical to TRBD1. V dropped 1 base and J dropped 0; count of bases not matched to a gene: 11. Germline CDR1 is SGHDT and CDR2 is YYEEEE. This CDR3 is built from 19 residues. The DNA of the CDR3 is TGTGCCAGCAGCTTGTGGTCAGGGGGCACCGGTGCAACTAATGAAAAACTGTTTTTT. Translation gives CASSLWSGGTGATNEKLFF.

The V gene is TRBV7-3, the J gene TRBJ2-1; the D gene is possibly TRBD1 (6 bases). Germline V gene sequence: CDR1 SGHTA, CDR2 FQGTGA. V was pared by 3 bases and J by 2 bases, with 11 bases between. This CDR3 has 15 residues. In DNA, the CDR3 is TGTGCCAGCAGCTTGGGGCAGGGGACCTACAATGAGCAGTTCTTC. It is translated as CASSLGQGTYNEQFF.

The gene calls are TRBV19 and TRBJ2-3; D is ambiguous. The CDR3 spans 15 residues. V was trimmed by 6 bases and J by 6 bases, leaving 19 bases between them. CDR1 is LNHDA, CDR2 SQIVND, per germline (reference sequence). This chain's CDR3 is CASRLADTPSDTQYF. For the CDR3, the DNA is TGTGCCAGTAGGCTGGCAGACACCCCATCCGATACGCAGTATTTT.

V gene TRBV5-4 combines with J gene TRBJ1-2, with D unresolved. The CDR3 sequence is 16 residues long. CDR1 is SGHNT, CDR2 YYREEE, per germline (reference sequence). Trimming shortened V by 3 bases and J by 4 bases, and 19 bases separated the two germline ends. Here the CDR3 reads CASSSETRTATYGYTF. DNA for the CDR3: TGTGCCAGCAGCTCGGAGACCCGGACTGCTACCTATGGCTACACCTTC.

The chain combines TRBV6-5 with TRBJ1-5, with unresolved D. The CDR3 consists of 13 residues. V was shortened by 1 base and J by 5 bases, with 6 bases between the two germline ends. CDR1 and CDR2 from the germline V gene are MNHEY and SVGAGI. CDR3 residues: CASSYFRDQPQHF. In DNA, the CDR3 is TGTGCCAGCAGTTACTTTCGGGATCAGCCCCAGCATTTT.

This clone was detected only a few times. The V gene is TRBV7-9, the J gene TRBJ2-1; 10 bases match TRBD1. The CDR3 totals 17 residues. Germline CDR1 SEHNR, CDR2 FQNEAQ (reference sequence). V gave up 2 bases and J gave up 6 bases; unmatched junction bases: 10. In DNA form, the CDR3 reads TGTGCCAGCAGCTTAAGGTCAGGGACAGGGGTGGCCAATGAGCAGTTCTTC. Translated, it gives CASSLRSGTGVANEQFF.

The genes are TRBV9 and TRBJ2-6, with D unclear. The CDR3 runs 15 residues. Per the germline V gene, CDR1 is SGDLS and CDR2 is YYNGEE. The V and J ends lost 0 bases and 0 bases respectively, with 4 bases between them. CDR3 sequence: CASSVGLSGANVLTF. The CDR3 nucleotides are TGTGCCAGCAGCGTAGGACTCTCTGGGGCCAACGTCCTGACTTTC.